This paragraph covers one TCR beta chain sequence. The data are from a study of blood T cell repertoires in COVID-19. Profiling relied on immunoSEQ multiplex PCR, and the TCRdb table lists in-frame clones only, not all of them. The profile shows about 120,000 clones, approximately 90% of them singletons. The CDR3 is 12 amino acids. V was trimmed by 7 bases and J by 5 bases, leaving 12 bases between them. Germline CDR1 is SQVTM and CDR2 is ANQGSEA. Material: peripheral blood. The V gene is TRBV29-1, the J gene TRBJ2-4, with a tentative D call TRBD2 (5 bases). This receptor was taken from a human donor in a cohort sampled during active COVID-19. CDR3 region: CSADPGENIQYF. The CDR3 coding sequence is TGCAGCGCCGACCCCGGGGAAAACATTCAGTACTTC.